One and the same sample provided the 27 T cell receptor beta chains below, sequenced in a study of T cells in Graves' hyperthyroidism and ophthalmopathy. Amplified TCR beta CDR3 regions derived from RNA transcripts. A set of HTBI primers served as the primers for a first-round RT-PCR of the TCR CDR3. TCRdb re-called the multiplex PCR reads through MiXCR, storing one row per CDR3 protein. The repertoire holds roughly 650,000 distinct CDR3 sequences, with more than 15% as singletons. Sequencing was done on a sample of blood. All receptors come from a woman between 40 and 55 years old with Graves' ophthalmopathy.

In its sample, this clonotype was seen many times. The chain joins TRBV28 to TRBJ1-2, with D hard to call. V was shortened by 5 bases and J by 0 bases, with 16 bases between the two germline ends. The germline CDR1 and CDR2 sequences are MDHEN and SYDVKM. This CDR3 has 16 amino acids. The chain's CDR3 is CASSPLTVATNYGYTF. The CDR3 DNA follows: TGTGCCAGCAGTCCCTTGACGGTGGCTACTAACTATGGCTACACCTTC.

This clonotype was picked up a small number of times. This sequence may be a read error, since a much larger clone differs from it by one base. The J gene is TRBJ1-2, the V gene TRBV5-1; 9 nucleotides align to TRBD1. CDR1 SGHRS and CDR2 YFSETQ come from the germline V gene. The CDR3 sequence is 15 residues long. J was trimmed by 8 bases and V by 5 bases; bases with no gene match: 13. CDR3 residues: CASSQQDRGQGGYTF. The CDR3 coding sequence is TGCGCCAGCAGTCAACAGGACAGGGGCCAAGGCGGCTACACCTTC.

The table lists this clonotype with many counts. This chain connects TRBV12-3 or TRBV12-4 to TRBJ2-7, with 12 positions matching TRBD2. CDR3 length: 14 amino acids. V trimming: 4 bases; J trimming: 2 bases; junction bases outside the gene matches: 0. The CDR3 sequence: CASSSSGGAYEQYF. CDR3 coding DNA: TGTGCCAGCAGTTCTAGCGGGGGGGCCTACGAGCAGTACTTC.

Many counts were recorded for this clonotype. The chain links TRBV20-1 to TRBJ2-5; possibly TRBD2 for D (7 bases). The CDR3 is made up of 14 amino acids. In germline, CDR1 is DFQATT, CDR2 SNEGSKA (reference sequence). The V end was cut by 3 bases, the J end by 3 bases, with 14 bases between. The CDR3 nucleotides read TGCAGTGCTAGGGTGGGGGGGCCTAAAGAGACCCAGTACTTC. Residues: CSARVGGPKETQYF.

This clonotype appeared many times. The chain joins TRBV20-1 to TRBJ1-1; D ambiguous. The V end lost 2 bases, the J end lost 6 bases, and 19 bases lay between the germline ends. Germline CDR1 reads DFQATT; CDR2 reads SNEGSKA (reference sequence). This CDR3 spans 15 amino acids. Here the CDR3 DNA reads TGCAGTGCTAGACAAAAAGGACCAAGTCTTCCTGAAGCTTTCTTT. Its translation is CSARQKGPSLPEAFF.

This CDR3 is CASSQDGAERNEKLFF. In DNA, the CDR3 is TGCGCCAGCAGCCAAGATGGGGCAGAAAGGAATGAAAAACTGTTTTTT. V gene TRBV4-1 combines with J gene TRBJ1-4; TRBD1 is a possible D gene (5 bases). V lost 0 bases, J lost 5 bases, and 13 bases lay in between. CDR3 length: 16 residues. Germline lookup yields CDR1 MGHRA and CDR2 YSYEKL.

The rearrangement uses TRBV6-1 and TRBJ2-5; TRBD2 aligns across 9 bases. From germline, CDR1 is MNHNS and CDR2 SASEGT. The CDR3 is made up of 14 amino acids. The V gene end was trimmed by 5 bases and the J gene end by 7 bases; junction bases not matched to a gene: 8. The CDR3 is CASSPGLASPTQYF. In nucleotides, the CDR3 is TGTGCCAGCAGTCCTGGACTAGCGAGTCCGACCCAGTACTTC.

This clonotype came up many times. Here the CDR3 reads CASSPGGLAGHEQYF. Written as DNA, the CDR3 is TGTGCCAGCAGCCCTGGGGGGCTAGCGGGACACGAGCAGTACTTC. V gene TRBV7-3 combines with J gene TRBJ2-7; TRBD2 matches at 9 bases. V lost 5 bases to trimming and J lost 5 bases; unmatched junction nucleotides: 10. The germline V gene encodes CDR1 SGHTA and CDR2 FQGTGA. This CDR3 is 15 amino acids long.

As concerns this clonotype: A single base separates this from a much larger clone, so it may be a read error. The rearrangement joins TRBV27 to TRBJ2-7; D gene ambiguous. The CDR3 has 15 residues. The germline V gene encodes CDR1 MNHEY and CDR2 SMNVEV (reference sequence). The V end lost 0 bases, the J end lost 9 bases, and 18 bases lay between the germline ends. CDR3 residues: CASSLSPERPTRQYF. CDR3 DNA sequence: TGTGCCAGCAGTTTATCCCCGGAACGGCCTACTCGGCAGTACTTC.

This chain links TRBV12-3 or TRBV12-4 with TRBJ2-5; D is ambiguous. The CDR3 has 12 residues. V was shortened by 5 bases and J by 0 bases, with 4 bases between the two germline ends. This CDR3 reads CASSEDQETQYF. The CDR3 region has the DNA TGTGCCAGCAGTGAGGACCAAGAGACCCAGTACTTC.

Concerning this clonotype: With a much larger clone just one base away, this may be a read error. This rearrangement joins TRBV7-2 to TRBJ2-3, with D maybe TRBD2 (6 bases). Looked up from germline, CDR1 is SGHTA and CDR2 is FQGNSA. The CDR3 length is 16 residues. CDR3 in amino acids: CASSLVVLAGTDRQYF. Written as DNA, the CDR3 is TGTGCCAGCAGCTTAGTTGTACTAGCAGGCACAGATAGGCAGTATTTT.

This clonotype was detected ten times or more. The rearrangement links TRBV7-8 to TRBJ2-7; 9 bases line up with TRBD2. Trimming cost V 3 bases and J 5 bases; bases outside gene matches: 2. The CDR3 is made up of 13 amino acids. CDR1 SGHVS and CDR2 FQNEAQ come from the germline V gene. In DNA form, the CDR3 reads TGTGCCAGCAGCTTTTCTAGCGGGAACGAGCAGTACTTC. Its translation is CASSFSSGNEQYF.

The V gene is TRBV27, the J gene TRBJ2-2, with TRBD1 matching over 9 bases. Unmatched junction bases numbered 24, after V lost 10 bases and J lost 6 bases. Germline V CDR1 and CDR2: MNHEY, SMNVEV (reference sequence). The length of the CDR3 is 19 residues. CDR3 sequence: CANSLPVPGTGLDSGELFF. The DNA of the CDR3 is TGTGCCAATTCCCTACCGGTGCCCGGGACAGGGTTGGATTCCGGGGAGCTGTTTTTT.

This clonotype has a count of ten or more. The chain links TRBV6-2 or TRBV6-3 to TRBJ2-2; 7 bases are a match to TRBD1. The CDR3 extends over 15 amino acids. CDR1 MNHEY and CDR2 SVGEGT come from the germline V gene. The J segment lost 3 bases and the V segment lost 4 bases, leaving 5 bases of the junction unmatched. In nucleotides, the CDR3 is TGTGCCAGCAGTTTACAGGGGACGGACACCGGGGAGCTGTTTTTT. This gives the protein CASSLQGTDTGELFF.

This clonotype was detected many times. The rearrangement uses TRBV28 and TRBJ1-4; D call uncertain. CDR3 size: 14 residues. With 4 bases removed from V and 6 bases from J, the gap between germline ends came to 12 bases. Looked up from germline, CDR1 is MDHEN and CDR2 is SYDVKM. CDR3 residues: CASSSVPGYEKLFF. DNA of the CDR3: TGTGCCAGCAGTTCCGTGCCAGGATATGAAAAACTGTTTTTT.

This clonotype was seen only a few times. This rearrangement joins TRBV7-9 to TRBJ2-4; TRBD1 matches 9 bases. Unmatched junction bases numbered 18, after V lost 5 bases and J lost 7 bases. The CDR3 covers 18 residues. Per the germline V gene, CDR1 is SEHNR and CDR2 is FQNEAQ (reference sequence). Here the CDR3 DNA reads TGTGCCAGCAGCCTCACTTATGCTACAGGGGGCGCAAGGAACATTCAGTACTTC. It codes for CASSLTYATGGARNIQYF.

V gene TRBV7-9 combines with J gene TRBJ1-1; no clear D. Germline CDR1 and CDR2: SEHNR and FQNEAQ (reference sequence). V was cut by 6 bases and J by 6 bases, with 14 bases left in between. CDR3 length: 13 amino acids. The CDR3 is CASSPPVAAEAFF. The CDR3 DNA reads as TGTGCCAGCAGTCCACCCGTGGCGGCTGAAGCTTTCTTT.

This clonotype was seen a few times. The chain carries TRBV27 and TRBJ1-4; possibly TRBD1 for D (5 bases). CDR1 is MNHEY, CDR2 SMNVEV, per germline (reference sequence). The CDR3 consists of 14 residues. The V and J ends lost 3 bases and 10 bases respectively, with 15 bases between them. CDR3 nucleotides: TGTGCCAGCAGTTTTGGGGCTCTGAAGGGAAAACTGTTTTTT. It codes for CASSFGALKGKLFF.

This clonotype was observed a handful of times. The CDR3, as DNA: TGTGCCAGCAGCGACGCCGGGTACCAAGAGACCCAGTACTTC. Amino acid sequence: CASSDAGYQETQYF. The chain is built from TRBV4-2 and TRBJ2-5; D is undetermined. In germline, CDR1 is LGHNA, CDR2 YNFKEQ. V lost 5 bases to trimming and J lost 0 bases, with 10 bases between them. This CDR3 contains 14 residues.

This clonotype was counted only a few times. This chain joins TRBV28 and TRBJ2-3; no clear D gene. The CDR3 has 11 residues. Germline V gives CDR1 MDHEN, CDR2 SYDVKM. V was trimmed by 3 bases and J by 13 bases, leaving 11 bases between them. CDR3 nucleotides: TGTGCCAGCAGTTTTTGGAGTTCGAAGTATTTT. Residues: CASSFWSSKYF.

With respect to this clonotype: One junction end does not reproduce the germline sequence, and a read error may be involved. The V and J genes are TRBV2 and TRBJ1-5; a weak D match, TRBD1 (5 bases). Looked up from germline, CDR1 is SNHLY and CDR2 is FYNNEI. The CDR3 runs to 16 residues. The CDR3 bases are TGTGCCAGCAGCAAGCAGGGACCTTTAAGCAATCAGCCCCAGCGTTTT. Its translation is CASSKQGPLSNQPQRF. Full variable domain (remainder filled in from reference TRBV2 and TRBJ1-5): EPEVTQTPSHQVTQMGQEVILRCVPISNHLYFYWYRQILGQKVEFLVSFYNNEISEKSEIFDDQFSVERPDGSNFTLKIRSTKLEDSAMYFCASSKQGPLSNQPQRFGDGTRLSIL.

This clonotype was seen repeatedly, ten times or more. The chain uses TRBV28 and TRBJ2-5, with 10 bases matching TRBD1. V lost 5 bases, J lost 2 bases, and 5 bases stayed unmatched. CDR1 and CDR2 (germline): MDHEN, SYDVKM. The CDR3 spans 15 residues. The CDR3 reads CASSPPGQGQETQYF. The CDR3, as DNA: TGTGCCAGCAGTCCCCCGGGACAGGGGCAAGAGACCCAGTACTTC.

The chain carries TRBV28 and TRBJ2-1; 7 bases match TRBD2. The end of the DNA is better explained by TRBJ2-7, so the J call may be wrong. The germline gives CDR1 MDHEN, CDR2 SYDVKM. This CDR3 region has 16 residues. The CDR3 DNA is TGTGCCAGCAGTCATCTCGGCGGGAGATATTCCAATGAGCAGTACTTC. Protein sequence: CASSHLGGRYSNEQYF.

This chain's CDR3 is CASGGGQGDEKLFF. CDR3 in DNA: TGTGCTAGTGGCGGCGGACAGGGGGATGAAAAACTGTTTTTT. The chain uses TRBV12-5 and TRBJ1-4; 10 bases align to TRBD1. J gave up 6 bases and V 6 bases, and 4 bases lay outside the gene matches. This CDR3 region has 14 residues. Germline V CDR1 and CDR2: LGHNT, FRNRAP.

This clonotype was seen a few times. The V and J genes are TRBV6-2 or TRBV6-3 and TRBJ2-2, with D maybe TRBD1 (6 bases). This CDR3 contains 12 residues. V shed 6 bases and J shed 9 bases, with 11 bases lying between them. Germline V gene data show CDR1 as MNHEY and CDR2 as SVGEGT. The CDR3 DNA sequence: TGTGCCAGCAGACAGGGTTCCCGGGAGCTGTTTTTT. Amino acid sequence: CASRQGSRELFF.

This clonotype has a handful of counts. J is TRBJ2-1 and V is TRBV20-1; 9 bases agree with TRBD1. V dropped 0 bases and J dropped 4; count of bases not matched to a gene: 10. The CDR3 contains 17 residues. Germline CDR1 is DFQATT and CDR2 is SNEGSKA (reference sequence). CDR3 DNA: TGCAGTGCTAGAGATGTTCGGACAGGGGCCGGATACAATGAGCAGTTCTTC. As protein: CSARDVRTGAGYNEQFF.

This chain links TRBV5-5 with TRBJ2-3; maybe TRBD1 (6 bases). The CDR3 contains 15 residues. Germline-derived CDR1 and CDR2 are SGHKS and YYEKEE (reference sequence). The ends were cut back, 0 bases at V and 2 bases at J, with 10 bases in the middle. Here the CDR3 DNA reads TGTGCCAGCAGCTTGGCAGGGGTATACACAGATACGCAGTATTTT. This codes for CASSLAGVYTDTQYF.